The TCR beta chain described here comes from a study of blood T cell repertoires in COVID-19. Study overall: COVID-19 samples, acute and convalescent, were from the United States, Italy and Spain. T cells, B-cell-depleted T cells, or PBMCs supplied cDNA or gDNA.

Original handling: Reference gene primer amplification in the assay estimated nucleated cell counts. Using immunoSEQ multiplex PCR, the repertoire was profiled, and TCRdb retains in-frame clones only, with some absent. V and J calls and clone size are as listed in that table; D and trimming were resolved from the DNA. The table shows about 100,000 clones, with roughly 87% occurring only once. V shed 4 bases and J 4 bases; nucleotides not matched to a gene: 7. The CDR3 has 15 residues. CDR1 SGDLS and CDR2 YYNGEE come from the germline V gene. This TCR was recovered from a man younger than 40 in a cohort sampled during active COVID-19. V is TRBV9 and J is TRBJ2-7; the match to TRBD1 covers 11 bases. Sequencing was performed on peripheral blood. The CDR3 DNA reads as TGTGCCAGCAGCTCTACCGGGACAGGGGGTTACGAGCAGTACTTC. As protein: CASSSTGTGGYEQYF.